Listed below are T cell receptor beta chains from one sample, sequenced in a study of T cell changes during pregnancy in multiple sclerosis. TCRdb's table, derived via immunoSEQ multiplex PCR, lists solely in-frame clones and lacks some. The sample has tens of thousands of clones; 80% to 95% are singletons. Sequenced material: peripheral blood, taken in the first trimester of pregnancy. Every receptor here comes from a female donor with multiple sclerosis, enrolled in a pregnancy study. Each CDR3 is given with its conserved first and last residue. The order of the fields is clone size, J gene, V gene, D gene, CDR3 protein, CDR3 DNA. The D gene is left open where the match is weak. Clone size is not always given. Where it is, it says once, few, many or a class for expanded clones.

-	TRBJ1-4	TRBV5-1	TRBD1	CASSALQGNNEKLFF	TGCGCCAGCAGCGCCCTACAGGGGAATAATGAAAAACTGTTTTTT
-	TRBJ2-7	TRBV11-2	-	CASSNPRGPSYEQYF	TGTGCCAGCAGCAATCCCAGGGGTCCCTCCTACGAGCAGTACTTC
once	TRBJ2-3	TRBV19	TRBD2	CASSTLAGGLADTQYF	TGTGCCAGTAGTACCTTAGCGGGAGGGCTGGCAGATACGCAGTATTTT
-	TRBJ1-6	TRBV5-4	-	CASSPGVSNSPLHF	TGTGCCAGCAGCCCAGGGGTTAGTAATTCACCCCTCCACTTT
-	TRBJ1-3	TRBV7-2	-	CASSLSLSSGNTIYF	TGTGCCAGCAGCTTATCGCTCAGCTCTGGAAACACCATATATTTT
few	TRBJ1-3	TRBV7-2	-	CASTTGPGNTIYF	TGTGCCAGCACTACGGGTCCTGGAAACACCATATATTTT
few	TRBJ2-1	TRBV15	-	CATSLPLAQLVYNEQFF	TGTGCCACCAGCCTCCCCTTGGCCCAACTAGTATACAATGAGCAGTTCTTC
-	TRBJ2-7	TRBV5-4	TRBD2	CASSLSGGREAYEQYF	TGTGCCAGCAGCTTGTCGGGTGGTCGGGAGGCCTACGAGCAGTACTTC
-	TRBJ2-3	TRBV4-2	-	CASSRGQSDTQYF	TGTGCCAGCAGCCGCGGACAGTCGGATACGCAGTATTTT
-	TRBJ1-2	TRBV29-1	-	CSGVQSFGYTF	TGCAGCGGGGTACAGTCTTTTGGCTACACCTTC
-	TRBJ1-1	TRBV25-1	TRBD1	CAGKGQGNTEAFF	TGTGCCGGCAAGGGACAGGGGAACACTGAAGCTTTCTTT
-	TRBJ1-1	TRBV28	-	CASILPRGGVNTEAFF	TGTGCCAGCATCCTACCGAGGGGAGGGGTGAACACTGAAGCTTTCTTT
-	TRBJ1-2	TRBV5-6	TRBD1	CASSGRDRETVYGYTF	TGTGCCAGCAGCGGCCGGGACAGGGAAACCGTCTATGGCTACACCTTC
-	TRBJ1-3	TRBV2	-	CASIGDYFSGNTIYF	TGTGCCAGCATCGGAGACTATTTCTCTGGAAACACCATATATTTT
-	TRBJ2-2	TRBV5-1	-	CASSLGDSDGVGELFF	TGCGCCAGCAGCTTGGGTGACAGTGACGGTGTCGGGGAGCTGTTTTTT
-	TRBJ2-7	TRBV19	-	CASSSLEVRYEQYF	TGTGCCAGTAGTTCTCTAGAGGTTCGTTACGAGCAGTACTTC
-	TRBJ2-1	TRBV25-1	TRBD2	CASSATSPGFGFYNEQFF	TGTGCCAGCAGTGCGACTAGCCCGGGCTTCGGCTTTTACAATGAGCAGTTCTTC
-	TRBJ2-7	TRBV7-3	TRBD2	CASSLTAGERGVEQYF	TGTGCCAGCAGCTTAACGGCGGGGGAGCGAGGAGTCGAGCAGTACTTC
-	TRBJ2-7	TRBV28	TRBD2	CASSLWREGRVNEQYF	TGTGCCAGCAGTTTATGGAGAGAGGGGAGGGTGAACGAGCAGTACTTC
-	TRBJ2-1	TRBV12-5	-	CASGAPGASSYNEQFF	TGTGCTAGTGGAGCTCCAGGCGCGAGCTCCTACAATGAGCAGTTCTTC
-	TRBJ2-7	TRBV28	TRBD2	CASSFGLAGATYEQYF	TGTGCCAGCAGTTTTGGACTAGCGGGAGCTACCTACGAGCAGTACTTC
-	TRBJ2-2	TRBV2	-	CASSGGTGLPGELFF	TGTGCCAGCAGTGGGGGAACAGGGTTGCCCGGGGAGCTGTTTTTT
-	TRBJ2-5	TRBV19	TRBD2	CASTRLAGGGETQYF	TGTGCCAGTACCCGACTAGCGGGAGGAGGAGAGACCCAGTACTTC
-	TRBJ1-1	TRBV14	TRBD1	CASSQPGRGFTEAFF	TGTGCCAGCAGCCAGCCGGGCAGGGGGTTCACTGAAGCTTTCTTT
few	TRBJ1-2	TRBV27	-	CASSFSGGSYGYTF	TGTGCCAGCAGTTTCTCGGGGGGAAGCTATGGCTACACCTTC
-	TRBJ1-3	TRBV19	-	CASSMRRNSGNTIYF	TGTGCCAGTAGTATGAGGCGAAACTCTGGAAACACCATATATTTT
-	TRBJ1-1	TRBV11-2	-	CASSSSGTEAFF	TGTGCCAGCAGCTCCTCGGGCACTGAAGCTTTCTTT
-	TRBJ2-3	TRBV2	TRBD2	CASRETSGTSTDTQYF	TGTGCCAGCAGGGAGACTAGCGGGACTAGCACAGATACGCAGTATTTT
once	TRBJ2-7	TRBV25-1	TRBD1	CASSDRPRGLYEQYF	TGTGCCAGCAGTGACCGTCCTAGGGGGCTCTACGAGCAGTACTTC
-	TRBJ2-7	TRBV19	TRBD1	CASSARQGRGYEQYF	TGTGCCAGTAGTGCCCGACAGGGTCGGGGCTACGAGCAGTACTTC
-	TRBJ2-1	TRBV2	TRBD2	CASSLTSGGYNEQFF	TGTGCCAGCAGTCTGACTAGCGGGGGCTACAATGAGCAGTTCTTC
-	TRBJ1-1	TRBV29-1	TRBD1	CSVEGTGAVNTEAFF	TGCAGCGTTGAGGGGACAGGGGCAGTGAACACTGAAGCTTTCTTT
-	TRBJ1-3	TRBV7-9	-	CASSIGMGGTGNTIYF	TGTGCCAGCAGCATCGGAATGGGGGGGACTGGAAACACCATATATTTT
-	TRBJ1-4	TRBV19	TRBD1	CASSPGQALVREKLFF	TGTGCCAGTAGTCCGGGACAGGCGCTGGTTCGGGAAAAACTGTTTTTT
-	TRBJ1-1	TRBV7-6	TRBD1	CASSSTGGKAFF	TGTGCCAGCAGCTCGACAGGGGGTAAAGCTTTCTTT
-	TRBJ1-5	TRBV30	TRBD1	CAWGGQGNQPQHF	TGTGCCTGGGGGGGACAGGGCAATCAGCCCCAGCATTTT
few	TRBJ1-2	TRBV7-2	-	CASSLGGWGAGYTF	TGTGCCAGCAGCTTAGGCGGCTGGGGAGCTGGCTACACCTTC
-	TRBJ2-2	TRBV7-3	TRBD1	CASSRDRTNTGELFF	TGTGCCAGCAGTCGGGACAGGACCAACACCGGGGAGCTGTTTTTT
few	TRBJ2-7	TRBV5-4	-	CASSLGHVRTGAYEQYF	TGTGCCAGCAGCTTGGGTCACGTTCGTACAGGAGCCTACGAGCAGTACTTC
-	TRBJ2-7	TRBV7-9	-	CASSFSSASYEQYF	TGTGCCAGCAGCTTCTCTAGCGCATCCTACGAGCAGTACTTC
-	TRBJ1-5	TRBV9	-	CASSVGGSGNQPQHF	TGTGCCAGCAGCGTAGGGGGCTCGGGCAATCAGCCCCAGCATTTT
-	TRBJ2-5	TRBV4-1	-	CASSQDFRAETQYF	TGCGCCAGCAGCCAAGATTTCAGGGCGGAGACCCAGTACTTC
-	TRBJ1-2	TRBV6-5	TRBD1	CASSYATGGLGYTF	TGTGCCAGCAGTTACGCTACAGGGGGCCTTGGCTACACCTTC
-	TRBJ1-5	TRBV19	-	CASSISSGLVGYWPQHF	TGTGCCAGTAGTATATCATCGGGGTTGGTTGGTTACTGGCCCCAGCATTTT
few	TRBJ1-5	TRBV5-1	TRBD1	CASSLRTGGDQPQHF	TGCGCCAGCAGCTTGCGGACAGGGGGAGATCAGCCCCAGCATTTT
-	TRBJ1-1	TRBV6-5	-	CASSYGQGGAEAFF	TGTGCCAGCAGTTACGGGCAGGGAGGAGCTGAAGCTTTCTTT
-	TRBJ2-2	TRBV5-1	-	CASSLQGENTGELFF	TGCGCCAGCAGCTTGCAGGGCGAGAACACCGGGGAGCTGTTTTTT
-	TRBJ2-1	TRBV28	-	CASIRGGPLSEQFF	TGTGCCAGCATCCGAGGGGGACCTTTAAGCGAGCAGTTCTTC
-	TRBJ1-1	TRBV18	-	CASSPDIRDTEAFF	TGTGCCAGCTCACCCGACATCAGAGACACTGAAGCTTTCTTT
-	TRBJ1-1	TRBV21-1	-	CASIQTGGTEAFF	TGTGCCAGCATTCAGACGGGGGGGACTGAAGCTTTCTTT
-	TRBJ2-7	TRBV7-2	TRBD2	CASTAGGAYEQYF	TGTGCCAGCACAGCGGGGGGTGCCTACGAGCAGTACTTC
-	TRBJ2-1	TRBV7-3	-	CASSLMATEEQFF	TGTGCCAGCAGCTTAATGGCGACAGAAGAGCAGTTCTTC
-	TRBJ2-3	TRBV7-2	-	CASSLGTGTDTQYF	TGTGCCAGCAGCTTAGGAACAGGGACAGATACGCAGTATTTT
once	TRBJ1-2	TRBV27	-	CASSSETQGINGYTF	TGTGCCAGCAGTTCAGAAACCCAGGGGATAAATGGCTACACCTTC
-	TRBJ2-2	TRBV5-4	-	CASSSWGLGTGELFF	TGTGCCAGCAGCTCGTGGGGGCTGGGAACCGGGGAGCTGTTTTTT
once	TRBJ2-1	TRBV11-3	TRBD1	CASRQGQGADEQFF	TGTGCCAGCAGACAAGGACAGGGGGCGGATGAGCAGTTCTTC
-	TRBJ1-5	TRBV27	-	CASSLRGGRQPQHF	TGTGCCAGCAGTTTACGGGGGGGCCGCCAGCCCCAGCATTTT